This entry lists 21 T cell receptor beta chains sequenced from one sample in a study of cytomegalovirus exposure and HLA in healthy donors. Amplification used 60 Vbeta primers and 13 Jbeta primers. The data were produced by immunoSEQ multiplex PCR, yet TCRdb's version contains in-frame clones alone and is incomplete. The sample holds about 160,000 clones, 80% seen once. Sequenced material: PBMCs. Receptors originate from a woman in her forties or fifties in good health and CMV-seronegative.

This chain connects TRBV5-1 to TRBJ2-7, with TRBD2 identical over 13 bases. J gave up 0 bases and V 4 bases, and 1 base lay outside the gene matches. The germline gives CDR1 SGHRS, CDR2 YFSETQ. The CDR3 is made up of 15 amino acids. CDR3 sequence (DNA): TGCGCCAGCAGCAGGACTAGCGGGAGCTCCTACGAGCAGTACTTC. Protein sequence: CASSRTSGSSYEQYF.

V gene TRBV7-9 combines with J gene TRBJ2-5; a possible D gene is TRBD1 (5 bases). Germline lookup yields CDR1 SEHNR and CDR2 FQNEAQ (reference sequence). V was cut by 2 bases and J by 1 base, with 8 bases left in between. The CDR3 is made up of 14 amino acids. The DNA of the CDR3 is TGTGCCAGCAGCTTACAGGGTGTCCAAGAGACCCAGTACTTC. Translating gives CASSLQGVQETQYF.

This chain connects TRBV28 to TRBJ2-1; no reliable D call. Per germline, CDR1 MDHEN and CDR2 SYDVKM. CDR3 length: 13 residues. Trimming removed 1 base from V and 6 bases from J, with 7 bases in between. The DNA for the CDR3 is TGTGCCAGCAGTTTATTGGCAGTCAATGAGCAGTTCTTC. This translates into CASSLLAVNEQFF. The whole variable domain, remainder taken from reference TRBV28 and TRBJ2-1, is DVKVTQSSRYLVKRTGEKVFLECVQDMDHENMFWYRQDPGLGLRLIYFSYDVKMKEKGDIPEGYSVSREKKERFSLILESASTNQTSMYLCASSLLAVNEQFFGPGTRLTVL.

The chain is built from TRBV27 and TRBJ2-5; D unclear. V lost 7 bases to trimming and J lost 4 bases, with 16 bases between them. Germline CDR1 and CDR2: MNHEY and SMNVEV (reference sequence). The CDR3 extends over 14 amino acids. The CDR3 is CASKSMIMSETQYF. The CDR3 DNA sequence: TGTGCCAGCAAAAGCATGATAATGTCAGAGACCCAGTACTTC.

The chain carries TRBV7-9 and TRBJ2-1; D possibly corresponds to TRBD1 (5 bases). The CDR3 contains 14 residues. Per germline, CDR1 SEHNR and CDR2 FQNEAQ (reference sequence). The V end lost 4 bases, the J end lost 8 bases, and 15 bases lay between the germline ends. The CDR3 sequence: CASSSQQGLDEQFF. In DNA, the CDR3 is TGTGCCAGCAGCTCCCAGCAGGGTCTAGATGAGCAGTTCTTC.

The chain uses TRBV19 and TRBJ1-5, with D possibly matching TRBD1 (5 bases). Between the trimmed V and J ends, which lost 2 bases and 0 bases, there was a span of 11 bases. The CDR3 spans 16 residues. The germline CDR1 and CDR2 sequences are LNHDA and SQIVND (reference sequence). For the CDR3, the DNA is TGTGCCAGTAGTATAAGGGGTATCGATAGCAATCAGCCCCAGCATTTT. It translates to CASSIRGIDSNQPQHF.

The chain has TRBV19 and TRBJ1-1; D is uncertain. CDR1 and CDR2 (germline): LNHDA, SQIVND (reference sequence). The CDR3 length is 13 residues. Trimming removed 7 bases from V and 3 bases from J, with 12 bases in between. The DNA of the CDR3 is TGTGCCAGTAACCAGGAGGGCGACACTGAAGCTTTCTTT. Its protein is CASNQEGDTEAFF.

The sample holds many counts of this clone. V is TRBV10-3 and J is TRBJ2-1; 7 bases line up with TRBD1. From germline, CDR1 is ENHRY and CDR2 SYGVKD. Trimming took 9 bases from V and 8 from J; bases not matched to a gene: 10. There are 13 residues in the CDR3. The CDR3 sequence: CAIRQGDRDEQFF. The CDR3 DNA sequence: TGTGCCATAAGACAGGGTGATAGGGATGAGCAGTTCTTC.

DNA for the CDR3: TGTGCCAGCAGCCCCAGACAGGGGCAAACGAACACCGGGGAGCTGTTTTTT. This sequence encodes CASSPRQGQTNTGELFF. The J gene is TRBJ2-2, the V gene TRBV11-2, with 8 bases aligning to TRBD1. V trimming: 5 bases; J trimming: 0 bases; junction bases outside the gene matches: 8. The CDR3 loop spans 17 amino acids. Germline CDR1 SGHAT, CDR2 FQNNGV.

This clone came up a few times. The genes are TRBV6-5 and TRBJ2-6; D is unresolved. CDR1 and CDR2 (germline): MNHEY, SVGAGI. The CDR3 is 16 residues long. Trimming took 4 bases from V and 4 from J, leaving 14 bases between them. DNA for the CDR3: TGTGCCAGCAGTTGGTTCTCAGCGAGAGGGGCCAACGTCCTGACTTTC. Protein product: CASSWFSARGANVLTF.

This chain links TRBV6-1 with TRBJ2-2, with D possibly TRBD1 on 6 matching bases. V was shortened by 6 bases and J by 7 bases, with 18 bases between the two germline ends. The CDR3 loop spans 15 amino acids. The V gene's germline CDR1 is MNHNS and CDR2 SASEGT. CDR3 in amino acids: CASRLQGWGDGELFF. The CDR3 bases are TGTGCCAGCAGGTTACAGGGCTGGGGTGACGGGGAGCTGTTTTTT.

The chain uses TRBV5-4 and TRBJ2-5; TRBD2 aligns across 10 bases. V was clipped by 0 bases and J by 2 bases; unmatched bases: 1. This CDR3 is 15 amino acids long. The germline V gene has CDR1 SGHNT and CDR2 YYREEE (reference sequence). The CDR3 is CASSLGSGGQETQYF. CDR3 in DNA: TGTGCCAGCAGCTTGGGTAGCGGGGGGCAAGAGACCCAGTACTTC.

The genes are TRBV5-6 and TRBJ2-2, with D uncertain. The ends were cut back, 1 base at V and 0 bases at J, with 7 bases in the middle. Germline V gene sequence: CDR1 SGHDT, CDR2 YYEEEE. This CDR3 region has 15 residues. CDR3 sequence reads: CASSLIGSNTGELFF. The CDR3 bases are TGTGCCAGCAGCTTGATCGGGTCGAACACCGGGGAGCTGTTTTTT.

The chain has TRBV5-1 and TRBJ2-2, with 8 bases lining up with TRBD2. In germline, CDR1 is SGHRS, CDR2 YFSETQ. The J segment lost 6 bases and the V segment lost 6 bases, leaving 10 bases of the junction unmatched. This CDR3 region has 15 residues. CDR3 coding DNA: TGCGCCAGCACTCCTGGAGCGGGGGATTCCGGGGAGCTGTTTTTT. The encoded protein is CASTPGAGDSGELFF.

This chain links TRBV9 with TRBJ1-4; the D is unclear. V shed 1 base and J shed 7 bases, with 14 bases lying between them. The germline V gene has CDR1 SGDLS and CDR2 YYNGEE. The CDR3 length is 15 residues. The CDR3 region has the DNA TGTGCCAGCAGCGTAACAAGGGAAAGCGGTGAAAAACTGTTTTTT. Protein sequence: CASSVTRESGEKLFF.

The chain combines TRBV10-3 with TRBJ1-2; a possible D gene is TRBD1 (5 bases). Looked up from germline, CDR1 is ENHRY and CDR2 is SYGVKD. V gave up 10 bases and J gave up 2 bases, with 11 bases separating them. The CDR3 runs to 12 residues. The CDR3 nucleotides are TGTGCCAGCGCACAGGAGAACTATGGCTACACCTTC. Amino acids: CASAQENYGYTF.

The gene calls are TRBV29-1 and TRBJ1-4, with 8 positions matching TRBD1. The CDR3 covers 13 residues. Germline CDR1 and CDR2: SQVTM and ANQGSEA. With 6 bases clipped from V and 7 bases from J, the junction kept 7 bases outside the gene matches. CDR3 nucleotide sequence: TGCAGCGTGAATGACAGGGGTGGTGAAAAACTGTTTTTT. This translates into CSVNDRGGEKLFF.

In its sample, this clone was seen once. CDR3 nucleotides: TGTGCCAGTAACCGACCGCCTGGGACAGGCATTGATTCACCCCTCCACTTT. It encodes CASNRPPGTGIDSPLHF. The chain couples TRBV19 to TRBJ1-6, with 8 bases aligning to TRBD1. This CDR3 region has 17 residues. Germline lookup yields CDR1 LNHDA and CDR2 SQIVND (reference sequence). Trimming removed 7 bases from V and 8 bases from J; junction bases left unmatched: 16.

The table lists this clone with a few counts. The V and J genes are TRBV6-1 and TRBJ1-2, with D unresolved. Trimming took off 11 bases at V and 3 bases at J, with 19 bases between the two ends. Germline V gene sequence: CDR1 MNHNS, CDR2 SASEGT. The CDR3 is 14 amino acids. The DNA for the CDR3 is TGTGCCGTGCTACTCCGGGGAGCTTACTATGGCTACACCTTC. This encodes CAVLLRGAYYGYTF.

CDR3 in amino acids: CASSPRGGFSNQPQHF. In DNA form, the CDR3 reads TGTGCCAGTAGTCCCCGTGGGGGGTTTAGCAATCAGCCCCAGCATTTT. The gene calls are TRBV19 and TRBJ1-5; D possibly corresponds to TRBD1 (5 bases). The germline V gene encodes CDR1 LNHDA and CDR2 SQIVND (reference sequence). The CDR3 consists of 16 residues. The V end lost 5 bases, the J end lost 0 bases, and 14 bases lay between the germline ends. The full variable domain, with the rest looked up from reference TRBV19 and TRBJ1-5, is DGGITQSPKYLFRKEGQNVTLSCEQNLNHDAMYWYRQDPGQGLRLIYYSQIVNDFQKGDIAEGYSVSREKKESFPLTVTSAQKNPTAFYLCASSPRGGFSNQPQHFGDGTRLSIL.

This rearrangement joins TRBV30 to TRBJ1-5; TRBD1 agrees at 10 bases. The CDR3 is 16 amino acids. V lost 0 bases, J lost 3 bases, and 5 bases stayed unmatched. Germline V gene lookup returns CDR1 GTSNPN and CDR2 SVGIG (reference sequence). The CDR3 DNA follows: TGTGCCTGGAGTGTAGGGGACAGGGGACTCAATCAGCCCCAGCATTTT. Protein product: CAWSVGDRGLNQPQHF.